The source of this T cell receptor beta chain is a study of shared clonotypes between healthy human individuals. Looking at the study overall: Serving as donors were two women and three men, whose ages spanned 18 to 49. Per donor, three plates held CD4 naive cells, three held CD4 memory, two held CD8 naive and one held CD8 memory.

The length of the CDR3 is 16 residues. The germline CDR1 and CDR2 sequences are LGHNA and YSLEER. Findings and caveats of the study: Generally, naive subsets came out with larger estimated richness than memory subsets.

Profiling relied on immunoSEQ multiplex PCR, and the TCRdb table lists in-frame clones only, not all of them. The sample lists around 2,000,000 clones; 85% to 95% were seen once. Concerning this clone: Its antigen is not known. The junction shows a germline mismatch at one end, possibly a read error.

The genes are TRBV4-3 and TRBJ1-5; TRBD1 matches 8 bases. This sequence originates from a man between 18 and 29 years old in good health. The sequenced material came from naive CD4+ T cells sorted from blood. Subset indicated: CD45RA+ positively selected. The CDR3 protein is CASSQEPGQGSQPRHF. CDR3 nucleotides: TGCGCCAGCAGCCAAGAACCAGGACAGGGAAGTCAGCCCCGGCATTTT.